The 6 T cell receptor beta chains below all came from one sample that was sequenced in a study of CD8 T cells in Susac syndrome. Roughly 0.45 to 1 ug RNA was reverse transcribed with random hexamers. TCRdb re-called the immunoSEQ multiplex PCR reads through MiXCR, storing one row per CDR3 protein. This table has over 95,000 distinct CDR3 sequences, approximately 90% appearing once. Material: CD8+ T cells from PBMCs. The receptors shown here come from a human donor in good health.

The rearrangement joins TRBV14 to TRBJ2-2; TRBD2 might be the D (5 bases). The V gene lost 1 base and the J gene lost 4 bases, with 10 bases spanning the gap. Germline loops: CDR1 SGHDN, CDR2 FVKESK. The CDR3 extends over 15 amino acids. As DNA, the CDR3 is TGTGCCAGCAGCCAAGCGGGAACCCGCACCGGGGAGCTGTTTTTT. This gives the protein CASSQAGTRTGELFF. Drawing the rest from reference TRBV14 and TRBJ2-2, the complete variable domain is EAGVTQFPSHSVIEKGQTVTLRCDPISGHDNLYWYRRVMGKEIKFLLHFVKESKQDESGMPNNRFLAERTGGTYSTLKVQPAELEDSGVYFCASSQAGTRTGELFFGEGSRLTVL.

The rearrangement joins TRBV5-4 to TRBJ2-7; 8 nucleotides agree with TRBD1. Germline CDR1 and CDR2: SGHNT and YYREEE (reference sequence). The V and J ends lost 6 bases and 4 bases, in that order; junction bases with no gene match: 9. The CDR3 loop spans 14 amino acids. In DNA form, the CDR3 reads TGTGCCAGCAACGACAGGGGTTCTGGGTACGAGCAGTACTTC. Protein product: CASNDRGSGYEQYF.

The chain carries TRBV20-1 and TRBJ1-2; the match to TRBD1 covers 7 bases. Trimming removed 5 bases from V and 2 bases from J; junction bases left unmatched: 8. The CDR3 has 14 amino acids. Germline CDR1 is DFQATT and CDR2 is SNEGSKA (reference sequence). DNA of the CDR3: TGCAGTGCTGGCCCGATAGGGGGCAACTATGGCTACACCTTC. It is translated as CSAGPIGGNYGYTF.

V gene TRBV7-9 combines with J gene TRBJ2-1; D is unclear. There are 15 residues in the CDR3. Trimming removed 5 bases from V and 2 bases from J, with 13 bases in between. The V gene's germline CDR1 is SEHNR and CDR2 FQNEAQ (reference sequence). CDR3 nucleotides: TGTGCCAGCAGCCCCAAATGGGCTACCTACAATGAGCAGTTCTTC. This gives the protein CASSPKWATYNEQFF.

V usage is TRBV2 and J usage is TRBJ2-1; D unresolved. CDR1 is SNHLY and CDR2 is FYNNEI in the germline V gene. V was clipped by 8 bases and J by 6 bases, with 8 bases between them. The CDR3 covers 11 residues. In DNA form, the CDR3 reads TGTGCCAGCCCTTCGACCAATGAGCAGTTCTTC. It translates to CASPSTNEQFF.

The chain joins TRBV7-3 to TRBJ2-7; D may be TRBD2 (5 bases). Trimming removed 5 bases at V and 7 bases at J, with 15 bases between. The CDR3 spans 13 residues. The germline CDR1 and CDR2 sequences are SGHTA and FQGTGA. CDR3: CASSLAPGREQYF. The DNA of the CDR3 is TGTGCCAGCAGCCTAGCACCTGGTCGGGAGCAGTACTTC. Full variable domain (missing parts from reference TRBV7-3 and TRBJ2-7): GAGVSQTPSNKVTEKGKYVELRCDPISGHTALYWYRQSLGQGPEFLIYFQGTGAADDSGLPNDRFFAVRPEGSVSTLKIQRTERGDSAVYLCASSLAPGREQYFGPGTRLTVT.